This T cell receptor beta chain was found in a study of blood T cells in healthy people across ages. Ranging in age from about 6 to 95, the donors were healthy Caucasian individuals from Russia. The V and J ends lost 6 bases and 1 base, in that order; junction bases with no gene match: 4. The CDR3 runs to 15 residues. CDR1 and CDR2 (germline): ENHRY, SYGVKD. With a J-beta primer mix and a sample-barcoded 5' primer, a second PCR ran 7 to 11 cycles. The template-switch adaptor was a 5' adaptor with 12 random nucleotides. It tagged each cDNA molecule. There were at least 3 million CDR3-containing paired-end reads obtained from each sample. TCRdb analysed the 5' RACE reads with MiXCR anew, one entry per CDR3 protein. The sample contains some 710,000 distinct CDR3 sequences, 22% of which appear only once.

Sequencing was performed on blood. This chain uses TRBV10-3 with TRBJ2-5; 11 nucleotides match TRBD2. This TCR was sampled from a man in his 70s in good health. In DNA form, the CDR3 reads TGTGCCATCAGCCCGGGGACTAGCGGCCAAGAGACCCAGTACTTC. This translates into CAISPGTSGQETQYF.